This TCR beta chain was retrieved from a study of T cell responses to AZD1222 COVID-19 vaccine. Whole-study findings and limits: The reported proportion of spike-specific TCRs targeting unmutated variant regions was nearly half. Spike-wide coverage was observed for vaccine-associated CD4 TCRs, with dominant responses at 160-218 and 743-854. The peak T cell response came first, and repertoires were sampled only after it.

The method was immunoSEQ multiplex PCR; TCRdb's version includes in-frame clones alone and lacks a portion of them. The repertoire holds some 110,000 clones, with around 84% as singletons. The CDR3 consists of 15 residues. V lost 7 bases and J lost 3, with 18 bases in between. Germline V CDR1 and CDR2: MNHEY, SMNVEV (reference sequence). In its sample, this clone was seen a few times. Its cognate antigen is unknown. Sequenced here: peripheral blood, sampled 28 days after the second AZD1222 dose. The sequence was obtained from an adult who received the AZD1222 COVID-19 vaccine. The rearrangement uses TRBV27 and TRBJ1-1; a weak D match, TRBD1 (5 bases). The CDR3: CASNELGRDDTEAFF. The CDR3 bases are TGTGCCAGCAATGAATTGGGACGGGACGACACTGAAGCTTTCTTT.